Below, 17 T cell receptor beta chains from the same sample are listed, as sequenced in a study of blood T cell repertoires in COVID-19. Clones were read by immunoSEQ multiplex PCR, and TCRdb kept only the in-frame ones, dropping some. The data contain roughly 380,000 clones, around 91% of them singletons. Sequenced sample: peripheral blood. These receptors were obtained from a woman aged 40 to 50 with COVID-19, enrolled during active disease.

The chain is built from TRBV7-6 and TRBJ1-5, with TRBD1 identical over 7 bases. V shed 1 base, J shed 4 bases, and the junction held 7 bases outside the gene matches. Germline V lookup: CDR1 SGHVS, CDR2 FNYEAQ. This CDR3 comprises 16 residues. The CDR3 region has the DNA TGTGCCAGCAGCTTAGTCCCTGGACAGGAAAATCAGCCCCAGCATTTT. This translates into CASSLVPGQENQPQHF.

This chain uses TRBV6-5 with TRBJ2-7; 8 nucleotides line up with TRBD1. Germline assignment: CDR1 MNHEY and CDR2 SVGAGI. The CDR3 consists of 13 residues. V lost 7 bases, J lost 6 bases, and 8 bases stayed unmatched. Written as DNA, the CDR3 is TGTGCCAGCAAAATAGTTACAGGGGGCGAGCAGTACTTC. It encodes CASKIVTGGEQYF.

This rearrangement joins TRBV7-3 to TRBJ1-5, with D perhaps matching TRBD1 (6 bases). Germline V gives CDR1 SGHTA, CDR2 FQGTGA. Trimming removed 2 bases from V and 2 bases from J, with 7 bases in between. The CDR3 spans 14 residues. In DNA, the CDR3 is TGTGCCAGCAGCTTATCAGGGGGCAATCAGCCCCAGCATTTT. Residues: CASSLSGGNQPQHF. The whole variable domain, remainder taken from reference TRBV7-3 and TRBJ1-5, is GAGVSQTPSNKVTEKGKYVELRCDPISGHTALYWYRQSLGQGPEFLIYFQGTGAADDSGLPNDRFFAVRPEGSVSTLKIQRTERGDSAVYLCASSLSGGNQPQHFGDGTRLSIL.

The chain recombines TRBV4-3 with TRBJ1-4; TRBD1 aligns across 7 bases. The germline gives CDR1 LGHNA, CDR2 YSLEER. V dropped 0 bases and J dropped 6; count of bases not matched to a gene: 4. This CDR3 region has 15 residues. CDR3 protein: CASSQDAGGYEKLFF. The CDR3 nucleotides read TGCGCCAGCAGCCAAGATGCAGGGGGATATGAAAAACTGTTTTTT.

The chain has TRBV18 and TRBJ2-7, with 8 bases lining up with TRBD2. The germline CDR1 and CDR2 sequences are KGHSH and LQKENI. The CDR3 spans 14 residues. J was trimmed by 1 base and V by 9 bases; bases with no gene match: 8. DNA for the CDR3: TGTGCCAGTCTCAATGTAGCGGGATCCTACGAGCAGTACTTC. This gives the protein CASLNVAGSYEQYF.

This clone was counted only a few times. The J gene is TRBJ2-7, the V gene TRBV6-6; 7 bases are shared with TRBD1. Germline loops: CDR1 MNHNY, CDR2 SVGAGI (reference sequence). V shed 2 bases, J shed 1 base, and the junction held 2 bases outside the gene matches. The CDR3 contains 14 residues. The CDR3 nucleotides are TGTGCCAGCAGTTACCCGGGACAGTCCTACGAGCAGTACTTC. This codes for CASSYPGQSYEQYF.

This rearrangement joins TRBV5-1 to TRBJ1-4; TRBD1 matches 8 bases. The CDR3 covers 15 residues. V shed 1 base, J shed 8 bases, and the junction held 7 bases outside the gene matches. Germline assignment: CDR1 SGHRS and CDR2 YFSETQ. In nucleotides, the CDR3 is TGCGCCAGCAGCTTGCCGGACAGGGATGCGGAAAAACTGTTTTTT. It specifies CASSLPDRDAEKLFF.

This chain connects TRBV27 to TRBJ1-1, with D tentatively TRBD1 (5 bases). CDR3 length: 13 residues. Germline loops: CDR1 MNHEY, CDR2 SMNVEV (reference sequence). V lost 6 bases and J 6 bases, leaving 14 bases between the germline ends. CDR3 DNA sequence: TGTGCCAGCAGGAGAAACCGGGACTCTGAAGCTTTCTTT. Translating it yields CASRRNRDSEAFF.

The CDR3 reads CSVGGGAYEQYF. CDR3 in DNA: TGCAGCGTTGGTGGGGGGGCCTACGAGCAGTACTTC. V usage is TRBV29-1 and J usage is TRBJ2-7, with TRBD2 matching over 7 bases. The CDR3 consists of 12 residues. Germline CDR1 reads SQVTM; CDR2 reads ANQGSEA. After removal of 4 bases from V and 2 bases from J, the junction contained 2 bases not matched to a gene.

Remarks on this clone: This sample includes further DNA sequences coding for the same CDR3. The rearrangement links TRBV5-1 to TRBJ2-3, with D possibly TRBD2 on 5 matching bases. Deletions cut 2 bases from V and 2 bases from J, with 9 bases between. CDR1 is SGHRS and CDR2 is YFSETQ in the germline V gene. The CDR3 consists of 14 residues. The CDR3 coding sequence is TGCGCCAGCAGCTTTGCGGACTCCACAGATACGCAGTATTTT. This gives the protein CASSFADSTDTQYF.

This chain uses TRBV2 with TRBJ2-2; D ambiguous. Germline V lookup: CDR1 SNHLY, CDR2 FYNNEI. Trimming shortened V by 5 bases and J by 0 bases, and 13 bases separated the two germline ends. CDR3 length equals 16 residues. CDR3 nucleotides: TGTGCCAGCAGTACCCACACAGTGACGAACACCGGGGAGCTGTTTTTT. This translates into CASSTHTVTNTGELFF.

CDR3 amino acids: CASSGPPGARLSPLHF. The CDR3 nucleotides are TGTGCCAGCAGCGGACCCCCGGGAGCGAGACTTTCACCCCTCCACTTT. The chain couples TRBV4-2 to TRBJ1-6; unclear D gene. CDR1 and CDR2 (germline): LGHNA, YNFKEQ. The CDR3 runs 16 residues. With 5 bases removed from V and 9 bases from J, the gap between germline ends came to 20 bases.

The chain employs TRBV7-3 and TRBJ2-7, with D unclear. Trimming took off 5 bases at V and 0 bases at J, with 14 bases between the two ends. Per the germline V gene, CDR1 is SGHTA and CDR2 is FQGTGA. This CDR3 is built from 15 residues. CDR3 sequence reads: CASSPEAASSYEQYF. CDR3 bases: TGTGCCAGCAGCCCCGAGGCAGCTAGCTCCTACGAGCAGTACTTC.

The CDR3, as DNA: TGCGCCAGCAGCCAGGCCCGAACCCAAAAGGAAGCTTTCTTT. This codes for CASSQARTQKEAFF. The genes are TRBV5-1 and TRBJ1-1; no firm D call. The CDR3 is 14 amino acids. Germline-derived CDR1 and CDR2 are SGHRS and YFSETQ. The V and J ends lost 4 bases and 8 bases respectively, with 18 bases between them.

The V and J genes are TRBV30 and TRBJ1-2; a weak D match, TRBD1 (5 bases). Germline V gene sequence: CDR1 GTSNPN, CDR2 SVGIG (reference sequence). This CDR3 region has 13 residues. V lost 1 base, J lost 4 bases, and 10 bases lay in between. The CDR3: CAWSEAGIYGYTF. For the CDR3, the DNA is TGTGCCTGGAGTGAGGCAGGGATCTATGGCTACACCTTC. Complete variable domain (other parts from reference TRBV30 and TRBJ1-2): SQTIHQWPATLVQPVGSPLSLECTVEGTSNPNLYWYRQAAGRGLQLLFYSVGIGQISSEVPQNLSASRPQDRQFILSSKKLLLSDSGFYLCAWSEAGIYGYTFGSGTRLTVV.

The CDR3 sequence is CASSFGTGATEAFF. In DNA form, the CDR3 reads TGCGCCAGCAGCTTTGGGACAGGAGCCACTGAAGCTTTCTTT. The genes are TRBV5-1 and TRBJ1-1, with 8 bases matching TRBD1. The CDR3 contains 14 residues. The V gene end was trimmed by 2 bases and the J gene end by 4 bases; junction bases not matched to a gene: 4. Germline V CDR1 and CDR2: SGHRS, YFSETQ.

This clone has only a few counts. Other DNA sequences in this sample translate to the same CDR3. This chain joins TRBV12-3 or TRBV12-4 and TRBJ1-5; 7 bases are a match to TRBD1. The CDR3 runs 13 residues. Germline trimming cut 6 bases from V and 4 bases from J; bases unmatched to any gene: 3. This CDR3 is CASSLTGNQPQHF. The CDR3 DNA follows: TGTGCCAGCAGCCTGACAGGGAATCAGCCCCAGCATTTT.